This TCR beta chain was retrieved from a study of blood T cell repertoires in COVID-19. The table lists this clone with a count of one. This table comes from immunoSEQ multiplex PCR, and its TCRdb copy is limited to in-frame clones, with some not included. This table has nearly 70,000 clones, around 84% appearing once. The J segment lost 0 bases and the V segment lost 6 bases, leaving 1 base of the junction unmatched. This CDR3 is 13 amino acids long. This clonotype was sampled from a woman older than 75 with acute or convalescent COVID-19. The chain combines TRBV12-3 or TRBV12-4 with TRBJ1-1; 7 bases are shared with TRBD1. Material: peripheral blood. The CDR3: CASRGQLNTEAFF. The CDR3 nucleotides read TGTGCCAGCAGGGGACAGTTGAACACTGAAGCTTTCTTT.